These 32 T cell receptor beta chains were sequenced from one sample in a study of shared clonotypes between healthy human individuals. Some clones are missing from TCRdb's copy, which holds only in-frame ones; the method was immunoSEQ multiplex PCR. The table lists around 2.1 million clones, around 95% of them singletons. Sequenced: naive CD4+ T cells sorted from blood. Regarding subset: CD45RA+ positively selected. These receptors were collected from a man aged 18 to 30 in good health.

This chain joins TRBV10-3 and TRBJ2-3, with 15 bases aligning to TRBD2. CDR1 and CDR2 from the germline V gene are ENHRY and SYGVKD. The junction had 3 bases not matched to a gene; V was cut back by 11 bases and J by 3 bases. The CDR3 has 14 residues. DNA of the CDR3: TGTGCCTCTGGGACTAGCGGGAGGACAGATACGCAGTATTTT. Amino acids: CASGTSGRTDTQYF.

With respect to this clone: The sample carries other DNA sequences with the same CDR3. The chain carries TRBV18 and TRBJ2-7, with D possibly matching TRBD1 (5 bases). This CDR3 is built from 13 residues. The V end lost 6 bases, the J end lost 1 base, and 10 bases lay between the germline ends. Germline loops: CDR1 KGHSH, CDR2 LQKENI. CDR3 in DNA: TGTGCCAGCTCCCCAGGGCAGTCCTACGAGCAGTACTTC. Translation gives CASSPGQSYEQYF.

With respect to this clone: Germline is not matched at one junction end, which may reflect a read error. The rearrangement joins TRBV6-5 to TRBJ1-4; D gene ambiguous. The CDR3 runs to 13 residues. CDR1 is MNHEY, CDR2 SVGAGI, per germline. As DNA, the CDR3 is TGTGCCAGCAGCTCCCGCCCCGGCGTTGGTCAGGATTTT. It specifies CASSSRPGVGQDF.

The V call is TRBV9, the J call TRBJ2-5, with 11 positions matching TRBD2. The CDR3 is made up of 15 amino acids. The ends lost 4 bases at V and 4 bases at J; junction bases unmatched: 6. The germline V gene encodes CDR1 SGDLS and CDR2 YYNGEE. The CDR3 coding sequence is TGTGCCAGCAGCCCTCCTAGCGGGGGGTCAGAGACCCAGTACTTC. Translation: CASSPPSGGSETQYF.

The J gene is TRBJ2-3, the V gene TRBV7-9; D not resolved. V was cut by 2 bases and J by 6 bases, with 15 bases left in between. Germline-derived CDR1 and CDR2 are SEHNR and FQNEAQ (reference sequence). The CDR3 has 15 residues. This chain's CDR3 is CASSLWVSPSDTQYF. The CDR3 bases are TGTGCCAGCAGCTTATGGGTTAGCCCTTCGGATACGCAGTATTTT.

This sequence joins TRBV12-5 and TRBJ2-1; possible D gene TRBD2, 6 bases. Germline values: CDR1 LGHNT, CDR2 FRNRAP. The V end lost 2 bases, the J end lost 4 bases, and 12 bases lay between the germline ends. The length of the CDR3 is 15 residues. This CDR3 reads CASGLLDYLYNEQFF. DNA for the CDR3: TGTGCTAGTGGTTTGTTGGACTACCTTTACAATGAGCAGTTCTTC.

This clone is a singleton in its sample. This chain links TRBV29-1 with TRBJ1-2, with D possibly matching TRBD1 (6 bases). This CDR3 comprises 13 residues. Trimming shortened V by 7 bases and J by 0 bases, and 12 bases separated the two germline ends. Germline CDR1 SQVTM, CDR2 ANQGSEA. The CDR3, as DNA: TGCAGCGCTATACAGGGCACTAACTATGGCTACACCTTC. Amino acid sequence: CSAIQGTNYGYTF.

This chain uses TRBV15 with TRBJ2-3; no clear D gene. This CDR3 is 13 amino acids long. In germline, CDR1 is LNHNV, CDR2 YYDKDF (reference sequence). Trimming removed 2 bases from V and 4 bases from J, with 7 bases in between. The CDR3 sequence is CATSRPWADTQYF. The CDR3 DNA is TGTGCCACCAGCAGACCCTGGGCAGATACGCAGTATTTT.

The rearrangement joins TRBV7-9 to TRBJ1-1; D is unresolved. V lost 3 bases, J lost 5 bases, and 10 bases lay in between. Germline CDR1 SEHNR, CDR2 FQNEAQ (reference sequence). The CDR3 length is 13 residues. The CDR3 DNA follows: TGTGCCAGCAGCTTGTTCATGGAGACTGAAGCTTTCTTT. Protein: CASSLFMETEAFF. Full variable domain (rest looked up from reference TRBV7-9 and TRBJ1-1): DTGVSQNPRHKITKRGQNVTFRCDPISEHNRLYWYRQTLGQGPEFLTYFQNEAQLEKSRLLSDRFSAERPKGSFSTLEIQRTEQGDSAMYLCASSLFMETEAFFGQGTRLTVV.

CDR3 in DNA: TGTGCCAGTACCGGGACGGCCCTAGCTAACTATGGCTACACCTTC. It codes for CASTGTALANYGYTF. V and J are TRBV19 and TRBJ1-2, with D possibly TRBD1 on 5 matching bases. The germline V gene has CDR1 LNHDA and CDR2 SQIVND (reference sequence). V lost 7 bases and J 0 bases, leaving 15 bases between the germline ends. The CDR3 has 15 residues.

This clone was picked up one time. Within the sample, other DNA sequences also encode this same CDR3. V gene TRBV5-4 combines with J gene TRBJ1-2, with 7 bases identical to TRBD1. Germline V CDR1 and CDR2: SGHNT, YYREEE (reference sequence). The CDR3 sequence is 12 residues long. V shed 0 bases and J 7 bases; nucleotides not matched to a gene: 0. CDR3: CASSLDRGGYTF. For the CDR3, the DNA is TGTGCCAGCAGCTTGGACAGGGGTGGCTACACCTTC.

Comment on this clone: The same CDR3 is also encoded by other DNA sequences in this sample. The V call is TRBV10-1, the J call TRBJ2-3; D gene uncertain. Trimming removed 0 bases at V and 2 bases at J, with 6 bases between. Germline V CDR1 and CDR2: WNHNN, SYGVQD (reference sequence). This CDR3 has 14 amino acids. This CDR3 is CASSESGFTDTQYF. The CDR3 bases are TGCGCCAGCAGTGAGTCGGGATTCACAGATACGCAGTATTTT.

With respect to this clone: Within the sample, other DNA sequences also encode this same CDR3. The rearrangement uses TRBV30 and TRBJ2-1; the D call may be TRBD1 or TRBD2 (5 bases each). The V gene's germline CDR1 is GTSNPN and CDR2 SVGIG (reference sequence). The CDR3 contains 12 residues. This CDR3 is CAWGSSYNEQFF. The CDR3 nucleotides are TGTGCGTGGGGGAGCTCCTACAATGAGCAGTTCTTC.

The chain employs TRBV11-2 and TRBJ2-7; 7 nucleotides agree with TRBD1. CDR1 and CDR2 from the germline V gene are SGHAT and FQNNGV. The CDR3 spans 14 residues. V was pared by 6 bases and J by 1 base, with 6 bases of the junction left unmatched. The CDR3 sequence: CASRDRVLSYEQYF. Here the CDR3 DNA reads TGTGCCAGCAGAGACAGGGTCCTTTCCTACGAGCAGTACTTC.

V usage is TRBV19 and J usage is TRBJ2-7; D is ambiguous. V was clipped by 6 bases and J by 0 bases, with 9 bases between them. CDR1 and CDR2 (germline): LNHDA, SQIVND (reference sequence). This CDR3 is 13 amino acids long. CDR3 in amino acids: CASRSTYSYEQYF. The CDR3 nucleotides read TGTGCCAGTAGATCGACGTACTCCTACGAGCAGTACTTC.

This clone was seen just once. The V call is TRBV28, the J call TRBJ2-4, with D unresolved. CDR3 length: 16 residues. V was shortened by 4 bases and J by 0 bases, with 13 bases between the two germline ends. The germline V gene has CDR1 MDHEN and CDR2 SYDVKM. DNA for the CDR3: TGTGCCAGCAGTTCGGTTCAGCCGTTAGCCAAAAACATTCAGTACTTC. Translated, it gives CASSSVQPLAKNIQYF.

This clone was seen only once. Other DNA sequences within the sample encode an identical CDR3. This chain joins TRBV6-5 and TRBJ1-1; no reliable D call. Trimming removed 6 bases at V and 1 base at J, with 3 bases between. The germline gives CDR1 MNHEY, CDR2 SVGAGI. This CDR3 comprises 11 residues. The CDR3 DNA reads TGTGCCAGCAGGCAGAACACTGAAGCTTTCTTT. Protein sequence: CASRQNTEAFF.

This chain joins TRBV28 and TRBJ2-1; TRBD1 is a possible D gene (6 bases). The V gene lost 5 bases and the J gene lost 2 bases, with 16 bases spanning the gap. The germline CDR1 and CDR2 sequences are MDHEN and SYDVKM. The CDR3 loop spans 16 amino acids. The CDR3 DNA sequence: TGTGCCAGCAGTCTCGACAGGTCGGGGCCCTACAATGAGCAGTTCTTC. Translation: CASSLDRSGPYNEQFF. The full variable domain, in which reference TRBV28 and TRBJ2-1 provide the parts outside the CDR3, is DVKVTQSSRYLVKRTGEKVFLECVQDMDHENMFWYRQDPGLGLRLIYFSYDVKMKEKGDIPEGYSVSREKKERFSLILESASTNQTSMYLCASSLDRSGPYNEQFFGPGTRLTVL.

The chain joins TRBV10-3 to TRBJ1-5; a weak D match, TRBD1 (5 bases). The CDR3 length is 13 residues. CDR1 is ENHRY and CDR2 is SYGVKD in the germline V gene. Trimming took 6 bases from V and 5 from J, leaving 11 bases between them. As DNA, the CDR3 is TGTGCCATCAGGGGGACCGCTGATCAGCCCCAGCATTTT. Its protein is CAIRGTADQPQHF.

As concerns this clone: The same CDR3 also results from other DNA sequences found in this sample. CDR3 region: CASSPGQGNTEAFF. The CDR3 bases are TGCGCCAGCAGCCCCGGACAGGGTAATACTGAAGCTTTCTTT. This rearrangement joins TRBV5-1 to TRBJ1-1; 8 bases are shared with TRBD1. The CDR3 has 14 residues. After removal of 4 bases from V and 5 bases from J, the junction contained 7 bases not matched to a gene. The germline CDR1 and CDR2 sequences are SGHRS and YFSETQ.

The chain carries TRBV4-1 and TRBJ1-5; possibly TRBD1 for D (6 bases). CDR3 length equals 15 residues. Looked up from germline, CDR1 is MGHRA and CDR2 is YSYEKL. V lost 6 bases to trimming and J lost 0 bases, with 12 bases between them. CDR3 sequence: CASRPNRVSNQPQHF. The DNA of the CDR3 is TGCGCCAGCAGACCCAACAGGGTTAGCAATCAGCCCCAGCATTTT.

V usage is TRBV7-9 and J usage is TRBJ2-1, with 10 bases matching TRBD1. Germline-derived CDR1 and CDR2 are SEHNR and FQNEAQ (reference sequence). This CDR3 is 16 amino acids long. V lost 6 bases, J lost 2 bases, and 7 bases stayed unmatched. CDR3 loop: CASRNLGTGAYNEQFF. In DNA form, the CDR3 reads TGTGCCAGCAGGAACCTAGGGACAGGGGCCTACAATGAGCAGTTCTTC. The full variable domain, with the rest looked up from reference TRBV7-9 and TRBJ2-1, is DTGVSQNPRHKITKRGQNVTFRCDPISEHNRLYWYRQTLGQGPEFLTYFQNEAQLEKSRLLSDRFSAERPKGSFSTLEIQRTEQGDSAMYLCASRNLGTGAYNEQFFGPGTRLTVL.

CDR3 amino acids: CASSQDPAGALSWSYNEQFF. The CDR3 DNA reads as TGCGCCAGCAGCCAAGATCCAGCGGGAGCTTTGTCATGGTCCTACAATGAGCAGTTCTTC. V usage is TRBV4-1 and J usage is TRBJ2-1, with 8 positions matching TRBD2. The germline gives CDR1 MGHRA, CDR2 YSYEKL. The CDR3 length is 20 residues. Unmatched junction bases numbered 14, after V lost 0 bases and J lost 1 base.

V gene TRBV7-9 combines with J gene TRBJ2-1; 9 bases line up with TRBD2. The CDR3 is 14 residues long. V gave up 7 bases and J gave up 4 bases; unmatched junction bases: 5. Germline V lookup: CDR1 SEHNR, CDR2 FQNEAQ (reference sequence). The CDR3 spells CASTASGRYNEQFF. CDR3 DNA sequence: TGTGCCAGCACAGCAAGCGGGAGGTACAATGAGCAGTTCTTC. Supplemented by reference TRBV7-9 and TRBJ2-1, the full variable domain reads DTGVSQNPRHKITKRGQNVTFRCDPISEHNRLYWYRQTLGQGPEFLTYFQNEAQLEKSRLLSDRFSAERPKGSFSTLEIQRTEQGDSAMYLCASTASGRYNEQFFGPGTRLTVL.

This sequence joins TRBV4-2 and TRBJ1-4, with D possibly being TRBD1 (5 bases). Germline V gene data show CDR1 as LGHNA and CDR2 as YNFKEQ. The CDR3 has 15 residues. V lost 4 bases and J 8 bases, leaving 17 bases between the germline ends. The CDR3 loop reads CASSPQPDKTEKLFF. DNA for the CDR3: TGTGCCAGCAGCCCCCAACCGGACAAGACCGAAAAACTGTTTTTT.

J is TRBJ2-2 and V is TRBV27; 7 bases agree with TRBD1. CDR3 length: 15 amino acids. J was trimmed by 6 bases and V by 6 bases; bases with no gene match: 10. Germline lookup yields CDR1 MNHEY and CDR2 SMNVEV (reference sequence). The CDR3 region has the DNA TGTGCCAGCAGCGGAGAGGGGGCCCTGGCCGGGGAGCTGTTTTTT. It codes for CASSGEGALAGELFF.

A word on this clone: One end of the junction does not line up with germline, which may come from a read error. The rearrangement joins TRBV7-2 to TRBJ2-2; 10 bases are shared with TRBD2. The CDR3 has 14 residues. Germline CDR1 and CDR2: SGHTA and FQGNSA. The CDR3 loop reads CASSLAGDTGELFF. CDR3 nucleotides: TGTGCCAGCAGCCTAGCGGGAGACACCGGGGAGCTGTTTTTT.

This clone was observed a single time. The rearrangement uses TRBV5-1 and TRBJ1-1; 8 bases fit TRBD1. The CDR3 spans 17 residues. Germline V gene data show CDR1 as SGHRS and CDR2 as YFSETQ. V lost 4 bases, J lost 4 bases, and 15 bases stayed unmatched. In nucleotides, the CDR3 is TGCGCCAGCAGCCCGTCAGGGGGCGCGAGCAATTCCACTGAAGCTTTCTTT. It encodes CASSPSGGASNSTEAFF.

CDR3 residues: CASSHEDRTNYGYTF. The DNA for the CDR3 is TGCGCCAGCAGCCATGAGGACCGTACTAACTATGGCTACACCTTC. V usage is TRBV4-1 and J usage is TRBJ1-2; D is unclear. This CDR3 is 15 amino acids long. Per germline, CDR1 MGHRA and CDR2 YSYEKL. Trimming left V 3 bases short and J 0 bases short, with 11 bases between.

The V gene is TRBV4-2, the J gene TRBJ2-2; TRBD1 matches 9 bases. The CDR3 loop spans 15 amino acids. V shed 0 bases, J shed 4 bases, and the junction held 0 bases outside the gene matches. Germline CDR1 and CDR2: LGHNA and YNFKEQ. As DNA, the CDR3 is TGTGCCAGCAGCCAAGAGGGACAGGGCACCGGGGAGCTGTTTTTT. Residues: CASSQEGQGTGELFF.

The V gene is TRBV4-3, the J gene TRBJ2-3, with unresolved D. CDR3 length: 13 residues. Germline values: CDR1 LGHNA, CDR2 YSLEER. Trimming left V 2 bases short and J 4 bases short, with 7 bases between. The DNA of the CDR3 is TGCGCCAGCAGCCAAAAATTAGCAGATACGCAGTATTTT. Protein sequence: CASSQKLADTQYF.

The chain joins TRBV2 to TRBJ1-1, with D unclear. With 6 bases removed from V and 1 base from J, the gap between germline ends came to 9 bases. Germline V CDR1 and CDR2: SNHLY, FYNNEI. The CDR3 runs to 13 residues. The CDR3: CASSNQPNTEAFF. The DNA of the CDR3 is TGTGCCAGCAGCAATCAGCCGAACACTGAAGCTTTCTTT.